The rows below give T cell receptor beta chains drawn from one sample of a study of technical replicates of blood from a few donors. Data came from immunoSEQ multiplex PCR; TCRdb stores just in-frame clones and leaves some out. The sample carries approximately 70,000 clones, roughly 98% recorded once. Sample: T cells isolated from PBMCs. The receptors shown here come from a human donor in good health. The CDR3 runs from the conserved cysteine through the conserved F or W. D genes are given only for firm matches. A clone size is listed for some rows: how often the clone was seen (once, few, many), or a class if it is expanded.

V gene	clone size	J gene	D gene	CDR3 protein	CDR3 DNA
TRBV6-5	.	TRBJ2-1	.	CASSQRVAGYNEQFF	TGTGCCAGCAGCCAAAGAGTAGCTGGCTACAATGAGCAGTTCTTC
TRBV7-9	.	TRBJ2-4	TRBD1	CASSLRTGVAKNIQYF	TGTGCCAGCAGCTTGAGGACAGGGGTAGCCAAAAACATTCAGTACTTC
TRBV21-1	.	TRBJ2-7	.	CASSRHRDEGESYEQYF	TGTGCCAGCAGCCGCCACCGAGACGAGGGGGAGTCCTACGAGCAGTACTTC
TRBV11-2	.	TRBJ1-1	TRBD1	CASSDNGFGQGAKDTEAFF	TGTGCCAGCAGCGACAACGGATTCGGACAGGGGGCGAAGGACACTGAAGCTTTCTTT
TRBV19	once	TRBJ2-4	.	CASSTTGQNIQYF	TGTGCCAGTAGTACGACAGGCCAAAACATTCAGTACTTC
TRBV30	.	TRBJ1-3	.	CAWDTGTGNTIYF	TGTGCCTGGGATACAGGGACTGGAAACACCATATATTTT
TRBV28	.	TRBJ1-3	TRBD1	CASSLGTAGNTIYF	TGTGCCAGCAGTTTAGGGACAGCTGGAAACACCATATATTTT
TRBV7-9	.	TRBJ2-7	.	CASSPGQLYEQYF	TGTGCCAGCAGCCCCGGACAGCTCTACGAGCAGTACTTC
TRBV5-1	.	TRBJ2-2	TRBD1	CASSLAQGAGELFF	TGCGCCAGCAGCTTGGCCCAGGGGGCTGGGGAGCTGTTTTTT
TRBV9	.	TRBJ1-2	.	CASSVATGGQGGYTF	TGTGCCAGCAGCGTAGCTACCGGGGGGCAAGGTGGCTACACCTTC
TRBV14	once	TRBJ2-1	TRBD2	CASSQPGTSPVSSYNEQFF	TGTGCCAGCAGCCAACCCGGGACTAGCCCTGTAAGCTCCTACAATGAGCAGTTCTTC
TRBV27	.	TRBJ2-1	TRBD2	CASRLAGRGGYNEQFF	TGTGCCAGCAGACTAGCGGGACGAGGCGGGTACAATGAGCAGTTCTTC
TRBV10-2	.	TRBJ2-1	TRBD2	CASSAGTSGSYEQFF	TGCGCCAGCAGTGCCGGGACTAGCGGGAGTTATGAGCAGTTCTTC
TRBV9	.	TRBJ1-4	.	CASSPGLQTNEKLFF	TGTGCCAGCAGCCCCGGACTTCAAACTAATGAAAAACTGTTTTTT
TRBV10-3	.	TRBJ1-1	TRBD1	CAIRDRQSLNTEAFF	TGTGCCATCAGGGACAGGCAAAGCCTGAACACTGAAGCTTTCTTT
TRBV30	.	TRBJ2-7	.	CASGRGSYEQYF	TGTGCCAGTGGAAGGGGGTCCTACGAGCAGTACTTC
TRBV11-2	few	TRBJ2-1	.	CASSLGPTSVRNEQFF	TGTGCCAGCAGCTTAGGCCCGACTAGTGTGAGAAATGAGCAGTTCTTC
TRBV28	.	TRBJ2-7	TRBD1	CASSLGTGLYEQYF	TGTGCCAGCAGTTTAGGGACAGGTTTATACGAGCAGTACTTC
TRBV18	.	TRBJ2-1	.	CASSPSGEQFF	TGTGCCAGCTCACCCTCGGGGGAGCAGTTCTTC
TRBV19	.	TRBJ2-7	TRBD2	CASRWAGGYEQYF	TGTGCCAGTAGATGGGCGGGGGGATACGAGCAGTACTTC
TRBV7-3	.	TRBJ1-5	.	CASSLTGGGNQPQHF	TGTGCCAGCAGCTTAACGGGGGGAGGCAATCAGCCCCAGCATTTT
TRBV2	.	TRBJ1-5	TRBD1	CASGGQGVGQPQHF	TGTGCCAGCGGGGGACAGGGGGTAGGTCAGCCCCAGCATTTT
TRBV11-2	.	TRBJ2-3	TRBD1	CASSSDRVDTQYF	TGTGCCAGCAGCTCGGACAGGGTGGATACGCAGTATTTT
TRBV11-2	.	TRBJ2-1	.	CASAGGPSSYNEQFF	TGTGCCAGCGCCGGGGGTCCGAGCTCCTACAATGAGCAGTTCTTC
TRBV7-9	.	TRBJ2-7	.	CASSLSDTYEQYF	TGTGCCAGCAGCTTATCAGACACCTACGAGCAGTACTTC
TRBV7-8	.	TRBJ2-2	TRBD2	CASSLRLAGGNTGELFF	TGTGCCAGCAGCTTGCGACTAGCGGGAGGCAACACCGGGGAGCTGTTTTTT
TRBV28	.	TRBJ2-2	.	CASSFRSAKATTGELFF	TGTGCCAGCAGTTTCCGGTCAGCGAAGGCGACCACCGGGGAGCTGTTTTTT
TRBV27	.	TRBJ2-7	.	CASSLSRGHLYEQYF	TGTGCCAGCAGTTTATCGAGGGGACACCTCTACGAGCAGTACTTC
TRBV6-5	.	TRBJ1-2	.	CASSYSFKGDYGYTF	TGTGCCAGCAGTTACTCCTTTAAAGGGGACTATGGCTACACCTTC
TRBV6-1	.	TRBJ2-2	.	CASSEARGFNRNTGELFF	TGTGCCAGCAGTGAAGCAAGGGGCTTTAACAGGAACACCGGGGAGCTGTTTTTT
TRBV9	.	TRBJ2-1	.	CASSVSEGGNEQFF	TGTGCCAGCAGCGTATCAGAGGGCGGAAATGAGCAGTTCTTC
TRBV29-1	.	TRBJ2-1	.	CSVGAGHPYNEQFF	TGCAGCGTTGGAGCGGGACATCCCTACAATGAGCAGTTCTTC
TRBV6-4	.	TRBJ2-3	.	CASSLAGTQYF	TGTGCCAGCAGTTTAGCCGGTACGCAGTATTTT
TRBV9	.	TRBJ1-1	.	CASSVGQMNTEAFF	TGTGCCAGCAGCGTAGGACAAATGAACACTGAAGCTTTCTTT
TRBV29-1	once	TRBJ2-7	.	CSVGDANYEQYF	TGCAGCGTTGGAGACGCTAACTACGAGCAGTACTTC
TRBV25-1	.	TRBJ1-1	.	CASSFGGSTEAFF	TGTGCCAGCAGTTTCGGGGGAAGCACTGAAGCTTTCTTT
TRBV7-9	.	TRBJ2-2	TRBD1	CASSRRDRQNTGELFF	TGTGCCAGCAGCCGACGGGACAGGCAAAACACCGGGGAGCTGTTTTTT
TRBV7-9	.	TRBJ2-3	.	CASSLPGHIRADTQYF	TGTGCCAGCAGCTTACCTGGACACATCAGGGCAGATACGCAGTATTTT
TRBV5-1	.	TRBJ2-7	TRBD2	CASSLSPNSGSVYEQYF	TGCGCCAGCAGCTTGTCCCCAAATAGCGGGAGCGTGTACGAGCAGTACTTC
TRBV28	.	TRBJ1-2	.	CASSLLVSLGYGYTF	TGTGCCAGCAGTTTATTGGTCAGTCTTGGCTATGGCTACACCTTC
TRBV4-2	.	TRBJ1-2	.	CASSQDRQGPNNYGYTF	TGTGCCAGCAGCCAAGATAGGCAGGGGCCTAATAACTATGGCTACACCTTC
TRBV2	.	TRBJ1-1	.	CASSRTEAFF	TGTGCCAGCAGCCGGACAGAAGCTTTCTTT
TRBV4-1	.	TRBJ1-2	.	CASSQGERSNYGYTF	TGCGCCAGCAGCCAAGGGGAGAGGTCCAACTATGGCTACACCTTC
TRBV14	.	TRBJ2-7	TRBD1	CASSQDAPGQGFYEQYF	TGTGCCAGCAGCCAAGACGCACCGGGACAGGGATTCTACGAGCAGTACTTC